This paragraph reports one TCR beta chain. Its antigen is undetermined. Researchers barred patients who had uncontrolled infection, other autoimmune disease, pregnancy or lactation. Using RNA transcripts as the source, TCR beta CDR3 regions were amplified. Initially, a first-round RT-PCR of the TCR CDR3 employed the HTBI primer set. TCRdb called the multiplex PCR reads again in MiXCR, with one record for every CDR3 protein. This table has some 530,000 distinct CDR3 sequences, roughly 22% appearing once. The sample is drawn from a study of T cells in Graves' hyperthyroidism and ophthalmopathy. As for the study in general: Once the initial diagnosis was made, peripheral blood was obtained before any treatment.

Whole-study results and caveats: In the analysis, a 13 V-J model separated ophthalmopathy from stable hyperthyroidism.

The sequence came from a woman aged 65 to 85 with Graves' ophthalmopathy. The sequenced sample was blood.

CDR3 DNA: TGCAGCGTTGGGGACACATGGTCCGAAGCTTTCTTT. This gives the protein CSVGDTWSEAFF. The gene calls are TRBV29-1 and TRBJ1-1; the D gene is possibly TRBD1 (6 bases). Germline loops: CDR1 SQVTM, CDR2 ANQGSEA. V was shortened by 4 bases and J by 8 bases, with 14 bases between the two germline ends. This CDR3 is 12 amino acids long.